A selection of T cell receptor beta chains follows, all from one sample in a study of blood T cells in healthy people across ages. TCRdb reprocessed the 5' RACE reads with MiXCR, giving one entry per CDR3 protein. The repertoire has more than 1 million distinct CDR3 sequences, 35% to 55% of them found once; the top ten carry about 20%. Sequenced sample: blood. These receptors all stem from an older woman in good health. CDR3s include the opening cysteine and the closing phenylalanine or tryptophan. The D gene is left open where the match is weak. Expanded clones are given a class, and other clones once, few, many or no size at all.

D | J | size | V | CDR3 | DNA
NA | TRBJ1-2 | few | TRBV15 | CATSRDSKTEGYTF | TGTGCCACCAGCAGAGATTCCAAGACAGAGGGCTACACCTTC
TRBD2 | TRBJ2-1 | once | TRBV7-6 | CASSSLLAGGPLGWFF | TGTGCCAGCAGCTCCCTTCTAGCGGGAGGGCCGTTAGGGTGGTTCTTC
TRBD2 | TRBJ2-7 | NA | TRBV12-3/TRBV12-4 | CASSPRKTSGNEQYF | TGTGCCAGCAGTCCCAGAAAGACTAGCGGGAACGAGCAGTACTTC
TRBD1 | TRBJ2-5 | NA | TRBV29-1 | CSVPDRGKETQYF | TGCAGCGTCCCGGACAGGGGTAAAGAGACCCAGTACTTC
TRBD2 | TRBJ2-1 | NA | TRBV14 | CASSPSLAGGHNEQFF | TGTGCCAGCAGCCCCTCCTTAGCGGGAGGCCACAATGAGCAGTTCTTC
NA | TRBJ2-1 | few | TRBV2 | CASSEAQEVEQFF | TGTGCCAGCAGTGAAGCGCAGGAGGTGGAGCAGTTCTTC
TRBD2 | TRBJ2-7 | NA | TRBV4-2 | CANSPSGRVYEQYF | TGTGCCAACAGCCCGAGCGGGAGGGTCTACGAGCAGTACTTC
TRBD2 | TRBJ2-1 | few | TRBV5-5 | CASSVSGREEQFF | TGTGCCAGCAGCGTTAGCGGGAGGGAAGAGCAGTTCTTC
NA | TRBJ1-2 | NA | TRBV6-5 | CASISLGGYTF | TGTGCCAGCATTTCACTGGGTGGCTACACCTTC
NA | TRBJ2-5 | NA | TRBV20-1 | CSARDLGLTINEQYF | TGCAGTGCTAGAGATCTAGGACTAACTATCAATGAGCAGTACTTC
TRBD2 | TRBJ2-3 | once | TRBV20-1 | CSAPGGATDTQYF | TGCAGTGCCCCGGGGGGAGCTACAGATACGCAGTATTTT
NA | TRBJ2-5 | few | TRBV7-2 | CASSLSEGLDGQETQYF | TGTGCCAGCAGCTTAAGTGAGGGGCTAGATGGTCAAGAGACCCAGTACTTC
NA | TRBJ2-5 | NA | TRBV21-1 | CASSKARGGTGGAKQYF | TGTGCCAGCAGCAAAGCCAGAGGCGGGACGGGGGGCGCAAAGCAGTACTTC
TRBD1 | TRBJ1-4 | NA | TRBV5-1 | CASSLTGENEKLFF | TGCGCCAGCAGCTTGACAGGGGAAAATGAAAAACTGTTTTTT
TRBD1 | TRBJ1-2 | few | TRBV29-1 | CSVRDRGKKGYGYTF | TGCAGCGTTCGGGACAGGGGGAAGAAAGGCTATGGCTACACCTTC
TRBD2 | TRBJ2-6 | few | TRBV6-1 | CASARGGSSGANVLTF | TGTGCCAGCGCCCGGGGGGGCTCATCTGGGGCCAACGTCCTGACTTTC
TRBD2 | TRBJ2-1 | many | TRBV5-1 | CASSLGLAGDEQFF | TGTGCCAGCAGCTTAGGACTAGCGGGGGATGAGCAGTTCTTC
NA | TRBJ2-5 | many | TRBV29-1 | CSVGPPREEETQYF | TGCAGCGTTGGCCCCCCCAGGGAGGAAGAGACCCAGTACTTC
TRBD2 | TRBJ2-7 | few | TRBV20-1 | CSARDLLAGEYEQYF | TGCAGTGCTAGAGATCTACTAGCGGGAGAATACGAGCAGTACTTC
NA | TRBJ2-1 | NA | TRBV27 | CASSSTAGSEQFF | TGTGCCAGCAGTTCCACCGCAGGGAGTGAGCAGTTCTTC
NA | TRBJ1-2 | NA | TRBV15 | CATSRDANGGFDAYTF | TGTGCCACCAGCAGAGATGCAAATGGGGGGTTCGATGCCTACACCTTC
NA | TRBJ2-1 | few | TRBV25-1 | CASSESGAVLFF | TGTGCCAGCAGTGAATCTGGGGCAGTACTGTTCTTC
TRBD1 | TRBJ1-2 | NA | TRBV5-5 | CASSLETGNYGYTF | TGTGCCAGCAGCTTGGAGACAGGGAACTATGGCTACACCTTC
NA | TRBJ1-5 | NA | TRBV5-1 | CASSLSGAGDNQPQHF | TGCGCCAGCAGCTTGTCGGGGGCAGGGGACAATCAGCCCCAGCATTTT
TRBD1 | TRBJ1-2 | NA | TRBV4-2 | CASSQDGGQHNYGYTF | TGTGCCAGCAGCCAAGATGGGGGACAGCATAACTATGGCTACACCTTC
NA | TRBJ1-5 | few | TRBV2 | CAICRSTNQPQHF | TGTGCCATCTGCCGCAGCACCAATCAGCCCCAGCATTTT
NA | TRBJ2-1 | NA | TRBV4-2 | CASSQDWGSSYNEQFF | TGTGCCAGCAGCCAAGATTGGGGGAGCTCCTACAATGAGCAGTTCTTC
NA | TRBJ1-2 | NA | TRBV20-1 | CSATTGTHQLYGYTF | TGCAGTGCAACTACCGGGACCCACCAACTATATGGCTACACCTTC
TRBD2 | TRBJ2-2 | once | TRBV6-2/TRBV6-3 | CASMLLSGRASTGELFF | TGTGCCAGCATGCTCTTGAGCGGGAGGGCGTCTACCGGGGAGCTGTTTTTT
TRBD1 | TRBJ2-7 | NA | TRBV2 | CASSTFPGQGDEQYF | TGTGCCAGCAGCACCTTCCCGGGACAGGGGGACGAGCAGTACTTC
NA | TRBJ1-2 | NA | TRBV5-6 | CASSLAGMRGYTF | TGTGCCAGCAGCTTGGCAGGGATGAGGGGCTACACCTTC
NA | TRBJ2-1 | few | TRBV11-2 | CASSLIGEGGEQFF | TGTGCCAGCAGCTTAATCGGGGAGGGGGGTGAGCAGTTCTTC
TRBD2 | TRBJ2-3 | few | TRBV9 | CASSLWTSGSDTQYF | TGTGCCAGCAGCCTCTGGACTAGCGGGAGTGATACGCAGTATTTT
NA | TRBJ1-4 | once | TRBV6-2/TRBV6-3 | CASSYSRHVSVRTNEKLFF | TGTGCCAGCAGTTACTCGAGACACGTCTCCGTGCGTACTAATGAAAAACTGTTTTTT
NA | TRBJ2-1 | NA | TRBV6-2/TRBV6-3 | CASSLRPPWYNEQFF | TGTGCCAGCAGTCTCCGTCCCCCGTGGTACAATGAGCAGTTCTTC
NA | TRBJ1-5 | few | TRBV6-1 | CASSEASDPRGNQPQHF | TGTGCCAGCAGTGAAGCTTCGGATCCTAGGGGAAATCAGCCCCAGCATTTT
TRBD2 | TRBJ2-7 | NA | TRBV28 | CAGKGAGGGSYEQYF | TGTGCCGGCAAGGGAGCGGGAGGAGGGTCCTACGAGCAGTACTTC
NA | TRBJ2-5 | few | TRBV7-9 | CASSFPTTFRTEQETQYF | TGTGCCAGCAGCTTCCCCACAACTTTTCGGACGGAGCAAGAGACCCAGTACTTC
NA | TRBJ2-2 | NA | TRBV12-3/TRBV12-4 | CASSFLAYTGELFF | TGTGCCAGCAGTTTTTTAGCGTACACCGGGGAGCTGTTTTTT
TRBD2 | TRBJ2-7 | NA | TRBV20-1 | CSARAPSGSWEQYF | TGCAGTGCTAGAGCACCTAGCGGGAGTTGGGAGCAGTACTTC
NA | TRBJ1-5 | few | TRBV7-6 | CASSPLLVGVLVQPQHF | TGTGCCAGCAGCCCTCTTCTTGTTGGGGTTTTGGTTCAGCCCCAGCATTTT
NA | TRBJ2-5 | once | TRBV3-1 | CASSQGPGSQETQYF | TGTGCCAGCAGCCAAGGTCCGGGTTCCCAAGAGACCCAGTACTTC
NA | TRBJ2-1 | few | TRBV25-1 | CASSDYGGTGYNEQFF | TGTGCCAGCAGTGATTACGGCGGGACCGGCTACAATGAGCAGTTCTTC
NA | TRBJ2-1 | NA | TRBV11-2 | CASSLEGRGSYNEQFF | TGTGCCAGCAGCTTAGAGGGCAGGGGTTCCTACAATGAGCAGTTCTTC
TRBD2 | TRBJ2-7 | NA | TRBV2 | CASSEGGGLTYEQYF | TGTGCCAGCAGTGAAGGGGGGGGGTTAACCTACGAGCAGTACTTC
TRBD2 | TRBJ2-1 | NA | TRBV5-1 | CASSPREAGEGNEQFF | TGCGCTAGCAGCCCTCGGGAGGCGGGAGAGGGCAATGAGCAGTTCTTC
NA | TRBJ1-5 | many | TRBV6-5 | CASSYGGASNQPQHF | TGTGCCAGCAGTTACGGGGGGGCGAGCAATCAGCCCCAGCATTTT
TRBD2 | TRBJ2-3 | few | TRBV3-1 | CASSQALAGEQYF | TGTGCCAGCAGCCAAGCTCTAGCGGGAGAGCAGTATTTT
TRBD2 | TRBJ2-3 | NA | TRBV27 | CASSPKVGGSMTDTQYF | TGTGCCAGCAGTCCCAAGGTGGGCGGGAGCATGACAGATACGCAGTATTTT
TRBD1 | TRBJ1-1 | NA | TRBV7-2 | CASSRQTGLSTTEAFF | TGTGCCAGCAGCCGCCAGACAGGGTTAAGTACTACTGAAGCTTTCTTT
NA | TRBJ1-2 | few | TRBV2 | CASAARGNYGYTF | TGTGCCAGCGCGGCCCGCGGTAACTATGGCTACACCTTC
NA | TRBJ2-1 | NA | TRBV6-2/TRBV6-3 | CASSETRPGFNEQFF | TGTGCCAGCAGCGAGACTAGGCCGGGGTTCAATGAGCAGTTCTTC
TRBD1 | TRBJ2-5 | few | TRBV15 | CATQQGQQETQYF | TGTGCCACCCAGCAGGGACAGCAGGAGACCCAGTACTTC
NA | TRBJ2-7 | few | TRBV9 | CASPPSYEQYF | TGTGCCAGCCCCCCCTCCTACGAGCAGTACTTC
TRBD1 | TRBJ1-2 | NA | TRBV6-6 | CASSGDRGDGYTF | TGTGCCAGCAGTGGGGACAGGGGCGATGGCTACACCTTC